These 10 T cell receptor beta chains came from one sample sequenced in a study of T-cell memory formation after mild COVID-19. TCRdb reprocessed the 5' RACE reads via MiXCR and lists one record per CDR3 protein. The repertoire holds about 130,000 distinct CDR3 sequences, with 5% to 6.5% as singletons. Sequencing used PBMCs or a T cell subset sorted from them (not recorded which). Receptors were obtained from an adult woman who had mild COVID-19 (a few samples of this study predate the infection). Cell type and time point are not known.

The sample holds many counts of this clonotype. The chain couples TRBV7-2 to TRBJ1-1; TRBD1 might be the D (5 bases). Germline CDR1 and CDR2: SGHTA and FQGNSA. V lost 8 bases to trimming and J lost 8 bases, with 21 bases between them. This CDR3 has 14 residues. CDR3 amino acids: CASGISSGTREAFF. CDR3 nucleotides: TGTGCCAGCGGTATCTCGAGTGGGACTAGAGAAGCTTTCTTT. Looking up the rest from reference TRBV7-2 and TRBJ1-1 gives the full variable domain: GAGVSQSPSNKVTEKGKDVELRCDPISGHTALYWYRQSLGQGLEFLIYFQGNSAPDKSGLPSDRFSAERTGGSVSTLTIQRTQQEDSAVYLCASGISSGTREAFFGQGTRLTVV.

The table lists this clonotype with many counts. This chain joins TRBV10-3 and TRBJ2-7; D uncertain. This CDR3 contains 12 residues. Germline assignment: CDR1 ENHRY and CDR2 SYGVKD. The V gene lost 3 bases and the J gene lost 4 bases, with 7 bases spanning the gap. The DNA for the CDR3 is TGTGCCATCAGTGACAAGGATTACGAGCAGTACTTC. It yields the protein CAISDKDYEQYF.

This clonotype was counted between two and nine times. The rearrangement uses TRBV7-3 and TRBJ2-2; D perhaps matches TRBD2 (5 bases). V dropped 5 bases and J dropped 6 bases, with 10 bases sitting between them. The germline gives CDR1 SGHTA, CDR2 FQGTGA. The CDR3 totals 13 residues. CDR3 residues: CASSPRDAGELFF. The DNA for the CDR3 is TGTGCCAGCAGCCCCCGGGATGCCGGGGAGCTGTTTTTT.

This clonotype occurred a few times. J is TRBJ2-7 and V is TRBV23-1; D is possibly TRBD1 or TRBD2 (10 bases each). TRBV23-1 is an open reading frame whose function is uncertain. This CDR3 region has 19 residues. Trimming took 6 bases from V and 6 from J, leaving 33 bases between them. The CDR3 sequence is CASSMGKPGQGSGGAEQYF. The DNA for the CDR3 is TGCGCCAGCAGCATGGGGAAGCCGGGACAGGGGAGCGGGGGGGCCGAGCAGTACTTC.

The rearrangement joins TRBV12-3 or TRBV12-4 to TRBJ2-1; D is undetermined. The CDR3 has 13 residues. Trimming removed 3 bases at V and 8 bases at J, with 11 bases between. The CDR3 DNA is TGTGCCAGCAGTTTCAGCGTGGCATATGAGCAGTTCTTC. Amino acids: CASSFSVAYEQFF.

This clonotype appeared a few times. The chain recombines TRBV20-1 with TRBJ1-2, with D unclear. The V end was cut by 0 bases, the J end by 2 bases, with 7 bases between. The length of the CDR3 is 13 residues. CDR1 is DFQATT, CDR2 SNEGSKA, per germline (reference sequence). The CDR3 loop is CSARDRSNYGYTF. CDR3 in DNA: TGCAGTGCTAGAGACAGGAGCAACTATGGCTACACCTTC.

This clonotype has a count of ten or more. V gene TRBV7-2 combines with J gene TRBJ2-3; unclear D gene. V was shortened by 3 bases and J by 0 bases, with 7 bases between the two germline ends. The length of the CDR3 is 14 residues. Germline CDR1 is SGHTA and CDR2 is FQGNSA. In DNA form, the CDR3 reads TGTGCCAGCAGCTTCTCAGAAAGCACAGATACGCAGTATTTT. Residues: CASSFSESTDTQYF.

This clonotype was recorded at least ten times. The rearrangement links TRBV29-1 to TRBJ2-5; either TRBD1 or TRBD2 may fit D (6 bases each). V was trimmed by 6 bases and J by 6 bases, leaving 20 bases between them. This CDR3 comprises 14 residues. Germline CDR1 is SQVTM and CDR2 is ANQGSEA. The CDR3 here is CSVSGGGTSQTQYF. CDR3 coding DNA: TGCAGCGTCTCCGGGGGTGGGACAAGTCAGACCCAGTACTTC.

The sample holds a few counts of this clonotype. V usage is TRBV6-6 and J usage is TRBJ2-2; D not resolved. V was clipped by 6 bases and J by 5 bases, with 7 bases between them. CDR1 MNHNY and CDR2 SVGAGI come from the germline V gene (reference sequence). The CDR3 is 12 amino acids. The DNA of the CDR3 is TGTGCCAGCAGACTATCTACCGGGGAGCTGTTTTTT. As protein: CASRLSTGELFF.

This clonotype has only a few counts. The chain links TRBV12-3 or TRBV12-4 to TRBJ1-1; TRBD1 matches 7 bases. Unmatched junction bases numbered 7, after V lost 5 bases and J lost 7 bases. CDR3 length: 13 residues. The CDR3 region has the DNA TGTGCCAGCAGTCGACTAGGGGGCCTTGAAGCTTTCTTT. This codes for CASSRLGGLEAFF.